The 22 T cell receptor beta chains below all came from one sample that was sequenced in a study of cytomegalovirus exposure and HLA in healthy donors. PCR primers comprised 60 Vbeta and 13 Jbeta primers. Profiling relied on immunoSEQ multiplex PCR, and the TCRdb table lists in-frame clones only, not all of them. The sample shows approximately 100,000 clones, approximately 80% of them seen only once. The sample comprised PBMCs. These receptors came from a woman between 18 and 29 years old in good health and CMV-seronegative.

The count of this clone is one. This sample also contains other DNA sequences that code for the same CDR3. V usage is TRBV5-1 and J usage is TRBJ2-7; 10 bases map to TRBD1. The J segment lost 4 bases and the V segment lost 0 bases, leaving 1 base of the junction unmatched. The CDR3 spans 14 residues. Per the germline V gene, CDR1 is SGHRS and CDR2 is YFSETQ. Here the CDR3 reads CASSLGTGGYEQYF. In nucleotides, the CDR3 is TGCGCCAGCAGCTTGGGGACAGGGGGTTACGAGCAGTACTTC.

DNA for the CDR3: TGTGCCAGCAGCTTAACCGGCCCCGGGGGATTTGGGACAGATACGCAGTATTTT. This encodes CASSLTGPGGFGTDTQYF. The genes are TRBV7-3 and TRBJ2-3; maybe TRBD2 (6 bases). The germline V gene encodes CDR1 SGHTA and CDR2 FQGTGA. V lost 0 bases to trimming and J lost 3 bases, with 19 bases between them. There are 18 residues in the CDR3.

The chain carries TRBV29-1 and TRBJ2-4; D possibly corresponds to TRBD2 (6 bases). V was cut by 6 bases and J by 0 bases, with 18 bases left in between. Germline V gives CDR1 SQVTM, CDR2 ANQGSEA. There are 16 residues in the CDR3. The CDR3 sequence is CSVSGWGTRAKNIQYF. The CDR3 region has the DNA TGCAGCGTCTCTGGGTGGGGGACTCGAGCCAAAAACATTCAGTACTTC. Together with reference TRBV29-1 and TRBJ2-4, the CDR3 gives the full variable domain: SAVISQKPSRDICQRGTSLTIQCQVDSQVTMMFWYRQQPGQSLTLIATANQGSEATYESGFVIDKFPISRPNLTFSTLTVSNMSPEDSSIYLCSVSGWGTRAKNIQYFGAGTRLSVL.

The rearrangement links TRBV27 to TRBJ2-2; TRBD2 matches at 7 bases. This CDR3 is 16 amino acids long. Germline CDR1 is MNHEY and CDR2 is SMNVEV (reference sequence). The V segment lost 6 bases and the J segment 3 bases; nucleotides outside the gene matches: 10. Here the CDR3 reads CASSRLASRDTGELFF. DNA for the CDR3: TGTGCCAGCAGCCGACTAGCAAGTAGGGACACCGGGGAGCTGTTTTTT.

This clone was seen a single time. The gene calls are TRBV4-3 and TRBJ1-6; D possibly corresponds to TRBD1 (5 bases). The CDR3 covers 18 residues. Trimming stripped 0 bases from V and 1 base from J, with 13 bases between. Germline V gives CDR1 LGHNA, CDR2 YSLEER. The CDR3 is CASSQDHLGGSYNSPLHF. DNA of the CDR3: TGCGCCAGCAGCCAAGATCATCTCGGGGGTTCCTATAATTCACCCCTCCACTTT.

V and J are TRBV25-1 and TRBJ2-2; possibly TRBD2 for D (6 bases). The CDR3 sequence is 15 residues long. Looked up from germline, CDR1 is MGHDK and CDR2 is SYGVNS. V shed 3 bases and J shed 5 bases, with 13 bases lying between them. CDR3 bases: TGTGCCAGCAGTGAGCCGGGAGCAGGAACCGGGGAGCTGTTTTTT. It codes for CASSEPGAGTGELFF.

CDR3 residues: CASSRGTGVLETEAFF. As DNA, the CDR3 is TGTGCCAGCAGCCGGGGGACAGGGGTGTTAGAGACTGAAGCTTTCTTT. The V and J genes are TRBV7-9 and TRBJ1-1; TRBD1 matches at 10 bases. CDR3 size: 16 residues. Germline CDR1 is SEHNR and CDR2 is FQNEAQ (reference sequence). V lost 5 bases, J lost 5 bases, and 11 bases stayed unmatched.

The chain couples TRBV19 to TRBJ2-1; 10 bases line up with TRBD2. Per germline, CDR1 LNHDA and CDR2 SQIVND (reference sequence). Trimming removed 0 bases from V and 8 bases from J; junction bases left unmatched: 10. This CDR3 is built from 17 residues. CDR3 nucleotide sequence: TGTGCCAGTAGTATAGAAGGTTGGTTAGCGGGAGGTGATGAGCAGTTCTTC. Amino acid sequence: CASSIEGWLAGGDEQFF.

The CDR3 region has the DNA TGTGCCAGCTCACCTTTTTGGGACAGGGAAGATTCACCCCTCCACTTT. As protein: CASSPFWDREDSPLHF. The gene calls are TRBV18 and TRBJ1-6; 9 nucleotides agree with TRBD1. CDR1 is KGHSH and CDR2 is LQKENI in the germline V gene. V was clipped by 3 bases and J by 8 bases; unmatched bases: 8. This CDR3 is 16 amino acids long.

The V and J genes are TRBV6-1 and TRBJ1-1; D is uncertain. V was shortened by 1 base and J by 1 base, with 7 bases between the two germline ends. Germline assignment: CDR1 MNHNS and CDR2 SASEGT. The CDR3 has 14 amino acids. CDR3 DNA: TGTGCCAGCAGTGAAGATATTTCGAACACTGAAGCTTTCTTT. Its translation: CASSEDISNTEAFF.

This clone was seen just once. The V gene is TRBV5-4, the J gene TRBJ2-3; 9 bases are a match to TRBD1. The CDR3 sequence is 14 residues long. The V segment lost 3 bases and the J segment 4 bases; nucleotides outside the gene matches: 3. CDR1 and CDR2 from the germline V gene are SGHNT and YYREEE (reference sequence). The DNA of the CDR3 is TGTGCCAGCAGCTCGACAGGGGGATCAGATACGCAGTATTTT. This sequence encodes CASSSTGGSDTQYF. Full variable domain (rest looked up from reference TRBV5-4 and TRBJ2-3): ETGVTQSPTHLIKTRGQQVTLRCSSQSGHNTVSWYQQALGQGPQFIFQYYREEENGRGNFPPRFSGLQFPNYSSELNVNALELDDSALYLCASSSTGGSDTQYFGPGTRLTVL.

This rearrangement joins TRBV25-1 to TRBJ1-4, with D unresolved. Germline V gives CDR1 MGHDK, CDR2 SYGVNS. The CDR3 spans 18 residues. Trimming pared 9 bases from V and 0 bases from J, leaving 23 bases between. CDR3 protein: CASSKLYSSIPTNEKLFF. DNA of the CDR3: TGTGCCAGTAGTAAGCTCTACAGCTCCATCCCAACTAATGAAAAACTGTTTTTT.

The chain combines TRBV25-1 with TRBJ2-1; D unclear. Germline CDR1 and CDR2: MGHDK and SYGVNS. CDR3 length: 13 residues. With 3 bases removed from V and 3 bases from J, the gap between germline ends came to 6 bases. Here the CDR3 reads CASSEADYNEQFF. CDR3 DNA sequence: TGTGCCAGCAGTGAGGCGGACTACAATGAGCAGTTCTTC. The whole variable domain, filled in from reference TRBV25-1 and TRBJ2-1, reads EADIYQTPRYLVIGTGKKITLECSQTMGHDKMYWYQQDPGMELHLIHYSYGVNSTEKGDLSSESTVSRIRTEHFPLTLESARPSHTSQYLCASSEADYNEQFFGPGTRLTVL.

This clone has just a few counts. This CDR3 reads CASSDSGSGNTIYF. CDR3 DNA sequence: TGTGCCAGCAGCGACTCAGGCTCTGGAAACACCATATATTTT. The gene calls are TRBV9 and TRBJ1-3; D remains unclear. The CDR3 consists of 14 residues. The germline V and J ends were trimmed by 3 bases and 0 bases, with 7 bases remaining between them. Germline V gene lookup returns CDR1 SGDLS and CDR2 YYNGEE.

The gene calls are TRBV9 and TRBJ2-6; weak D call: TRBD2 (7 bases). CDR1 is SGDLS, CDR2 YYNGEE, per germline. V gave up 4 bases and J gave up 0 bases, with 17 bases separating them. The CDR3 has 18 residues. The CDR3 sequence: CASSSYREGGSGANVLTF. CDR3 in DNA: TGTGCCAGCAGCTCCTACAGGGAGGGGGGCTCTGGGGCCAACGTCCTGACTTTC.

This chain joins TRBV19 and TRBJ2-2, with TRBD1 identical over 8 bases. The CDR3 consists of 16 residues. V lost 7 bases, J lost 3 bases, and 10 bases stayed unmatched. Germline V gene data show CDR1 as LNHDA and CDR2 as SQIVND (reference sequence). CDR3 sequence: CASTDFTGGYTGELFF. The CDR3 DNA reads TGTGCCAGTACCGATTTCACAGGGGGGTACACCGGGGAGCTGTTTTTT.

This clone was counted once. The chain combines TRBV27 with TRBJ2-3; D unresolved. The CDR3 is 14 amino acids. V was pared by 5 bases and J by 0 bases, with 9 bases between. Per germline, CDR1 MNHEY and CDR2 SMNVEV (reference sequence). For the CDR3, the DNA is TGTGCCAGCAGTGCGAGGAAAAGCACAGATACGCAGTATTTT. It codes for CASSARKSTDTQYF.

The chain has TRBV25-1 and TRBJ1-1; D ambiguous. V gave up 6 bases and J gave up 1 base, with 9 bases separating them. This CDR3 has 13 residues. Germline-derived CDR1 and CDR2 are MGHDK and SYGVNS. CDR3 sequence reads: CASSAFENTEAFF. CDR3 coding DNA: TGTGCCAGCAGCGCGTTTGAGAACACTGAAGCTTTCTTT.

The CDR3 loop reads CASSLRGTASYEQYF. In nucleotides, the CDR3 is TGTGCCAGCAGCTTAAGAGGGACAGCGTCCTACGAGCAGTACTTC. The chain carries TRBV7-2 and TRBJ2-7; 7 nucleotides match TRBD1. In germline, CDR1 is SGHTA, CDR2 FQGNSA. The CDR3 spans 15 residues. V shed 2 bases and J 1 base; nucleotides not matched to a gene: 5.

V is TRBV7-2 and J is TRBJ1-2; 9 bases align to TRBD1. This CDR3 has 15 residues. Germline V gene data show CDR1 as SGHTA and CDR2 as FQGNSA. J was trimmed by 8 bases and V by 2 bases; bases with no gene match: 9. The CDR3 here is CASSLNRDRERGYTF. The CDR3 DNA sequence: TGTGCCAGCAGCTTAAACCGGGACAGGGAAAGGGGCTACACCTTC.

CDR3 loop: CASSHRDTNQPQHF. As DNA, the CDR3 is TGTGCCAGCTCACACCGGGACACCAATCAGCCCCAGCATTTT. This chain joins TRBV18 and TRBJ1-5, with TRBD1 as a possible D gene (6 bases). The V and J ends lost 4 bases and 3 bases respectively, with 10 bases between them. In germline, CDR1 is KGHSH, CDR2 LQKENI. The CDR3 has 14 residues.

This rearrangement joins TRBV7-3 to TRBJ2-1, with 13 bases lining up with TRBD2. The CDR3 is 17 residues long. CDR1 is SGHTA and CDR2 is FQGTGA in the germline V gene. V lost 5 bases and J lost 8; bases outside the gene matches: 12. The CDR3 loop reads CASSQQTSGGRRYEQFF. The DNA for the CDR3 is TGTGCCAGCAGCCAGCAGACTAGCGGGGGGCGACGATATGAGCAGTTCTTC.